This T cell receptor (beta chain) was captured in a study of monozygotic twins with inflammatory bowel disease (dated by TCRdb to the late 2010s). Notes on the research overall: In total, about 30 monozygotic twin pairs made up the full study: 19 Danish pairs, all IBD-discordant, plus nine German pairs, of which four were IBD-concordant and five were IBD-discordant. The search for disease-associated traits relied mainly on comparing, within discordant pairs, IBD patients with their genetically identical healthy co-twins. Each individual had, on average, about 151 000 unique TCRalpha sequences and 181 000 unique TCRbeta sequences available for analysis.

Findings and caveats that apply to the study as a whole: IBD patients shared fewer clonotypes with other individuals than healthy twins did, most markedly in patients showing signs of disease activity. Different T cell subtypes could not be distinguished in the analysis. No difference in repertoire similarity was observed between concordant and discordant twins, possibly owing to limited statistical power. Because patients were on differing immunosuppressive treatments, the repertoires may have picked up extra background noise and inter-individual variability. The results gave no support for a single strong signal or clonotype linked to IBD. A decrease in TCRbeta repertoire diversity, as measured by inverse Simpson index, was observed in IBD patients compared with their healthy co-twins.

To prepare the library, 5' RACE was applied. For each TCR library, approximately 3,700 ng of total RNA was used. For each sample, cDNA was synthesized in eight separate reactions using SMARTScribe reverse transcriptase. Unique molecular identifiers containing a 6-nucleotide sample barcode were introduced through template switching during cDNA synthesis. TCRalpha and TCRbeta cDNA was amplified by two nested PCRs of around 16 and 10 cycles, with bead purification after each PCR. Before amplification, cDNA was treated with uracil DNA-glycosylase and purified using the QIAquick PCR purification kit. The second PCR was the step at which Illumina TruSeq-compatible adapters and sample-specific barcodes were added. Library quality and concentration were checked on TapeStation and Qubit, and libraries were pooled at around 5.3 ng each. Pooled libraries were sequenced on an Illumina HiSeq2500 single-index Rapid Run with 2 x 100 bp reads and custom sequencing primers. Per the authors' processing: MiGEC version 1.2.6 was used for UMI-based consensus assembly, which corrected PCR and sequencing errors. MiXCR version 2.1.1 handled V(D)J alignment, clonotype assembly and CDR3 extraction. Gene usage, clonotype sharing and MAIT/NKT TCR abundance were normalised by analysing the top 1000, 10 000 and 20 000 clonotypes per sample. After downsampling to 27 000 UMIs, diversity was calculated as the inverse Simpson index using the vegan R package. Paired Mann-Whitney U tests were applied to discordant twin pairs, with Benjamini-Hochberg correction for multiple testing. TCRdb reanalyzed the reads, keeping one entry per CDR3 protein sequence and omitting DNA. It is TCRdb's table, rather than the study itself, that gives the V and J calls and clone size. The data table for this sample lists about 420,000 distinct CDR3 sequences. The ten largest account for less than 2.5% of the sample.

Reading the germline V gene gives CDR1 ENHRY and CDR2 SYGVKD. There are 12 amino acids in the CDR3, from cysteine to phenylalanine inclusive. Nucleotide data are not available. From each donor, an approximately 2.4 ml peripheral blood sample was drawn into PAXgene tubes and stored at -80 degrees C. Without any T cell sorting, total RNA was extracted from whole blood using the PAXgene blood miRNA kit on an automated QIAcube. Deep TCRalpha and TCRbeta repertoire profiling with unique molecular barcoding was performed on peripheral blood of monozygotic twin pairs concordant or discordant for inflammatory bowel disease. Smoking habits were recorded for all twin pairs, and individuals were classified as current, former or never smokers. Of note for this clonotype: Its antigen has not been determined.

Sequencing was done on a sample of blood. This TCR was sampled from a human donor with ulcerative colitis or Crohn's disease, or a healthy co-twin of an affected twin (not recorded which). The chain is made from TRBV10-3 and TRBJ2-7; the D gene TCRdb calls, TRBD1, cannot be checked with no DNA. CDR3 region: CAIRRDSYEQYF.